These T cell receptor beta chains were read from a single sample in a study of blood T cell repertoires in COVID-19. TCRdb's copy holds only in-frame clones and misses some; the assay was immunoSEQ multiplex PCR. The sample includes roughly 180,000 clones, almost 85% seen only once; the top ten take 11%. The specimen was PBMCs or T cells enriched from blood (not recorded which). Receptors originate from a man aged 50 to 59 who had recovered from COVID-19. The CDR3 runs from the conserved cysteine through the conserved F or W. Each record gives: D gene, CDR3 length, clone size, V gene, J gene, CDR3 protein, CDR3 DNA. The D gene is left open where the match is weak. Clone size is given for some rows only: seen once, a few or many times, or a class if the clone is expanded.

D: TRBD2; length: 18; size: -; V: TRBV19; J: TRBJ2-7; CDR3: CASSFRLAGGPSSYEQYF; DNA: TGTGCCAGTAGTTTCCGACTAGCGGGAGGGCCAAGCTCCTACGAGCAGTACTTC
D: -; length: 13; size: -; V: TRBV12-3/TRBV12-4; J: TRBJ2-3; CDR3: CASSLQGTDTQYF; DNA: TGTGCCAGCAGTTTACAGGGCACAGATACGCAGTATTTT
D: -; length: 17; size: -; V: TRBV28; J: TRBJ1-5; CDR3: CASSLWEGRSGNQPQHF; DNA: TGTGCCAGCAGTTTATGGGAGGGGCGATCTGGCAATCAGCCCCAGCATTTT
D: TRBD2; length: 15; size: -; V: TRBV7-3; J: TRBJ2-5; CDR3: CASSRGLAAQETQYF; DNA: TGTGCCAGCAGCCGGGGACTAGCGGCACAAGAGACCCAGTACTTC
D: TRBD2; length: 16; size: -; V: TRBV11-1; J: TRBJ2-3; CDR3: CASSRQLAGLTDTQYF; DNA: TGTGCCAGCAGCCGCCAACTAGCGGGGCTCACAGATACGCAGTATTTT
D: -; length: 13; size: -; V: TRBV10-2; J: TRBJ2-7; CDR3: CASSEEYSYEQYF; DNA: TGCGCCAGCAGTGAGGAGTACTCCTACGAGCAGTACTTC
D: TRBD1; length: 15; size: -; V: TRBV10-3; J: TRBJ2-7; CDR3: CAISEAGQGLSEQYF; DNA: TGTGCCATCAGTGAGGCTGGACAGGGTCTGTCCGAGCAGTACTTC
D: TRBD2; length: 17; size: -; V: TRBV24-1; J: TRBJ2-7; CDR3: CATYLVLAGPSEFGQYF; DNA: TGTGCCACCTACTTAGTGTTAGCGGGACCCTCTGAATTTGGGCAGTACTTC
D: -; length: 19; size: once; V: TRBV21-1; J: TRBJ1-3; CDR3: CASSKGLNRGPRRGNTIYF; DNA: TGTGCCAGCAGCAAAGGCCTAAACAGGGGGCCCCGACGTGGAAACACCATATATTTT
D: -; length: 15; size: -; V: TRBV12-5; J: TRBJ2-1; CDR3: CASGLDRGAVLEQFF; DNA: TGTGCTAGTGGTTTGGACCGGGGGGCCGTCCTCGAGCAGTTCTTC
D: TRBD1; length: 15; size: -; V: TRBV19; J: TRBJ1-4; CDR3: CASRATGRQDEKLFF; DNA: TGTGCCAGTAGGGCGACAGGGAGGCAGGATGAAAAACTGTTTTTT
D: TRBD1; length: 17; size: once; V: TRBV5-5; J: TRBJ1-6; CDR3: CASRPKQGSSYNSPLHF; DNA: TGTGCCAGCAGACCCAAACAGGGGAGCTCCTATAATTCACCCCTCCACTTT
D: -; length: 12; size: -; V: TRBV10-2; J: TRBJ1-5; CDR3: CASSVGNQPQHF; DNA: TGCGCCAGCAGTGTCGGGAATCAGCCCCAGCATTTT
D: -; length: 15; size: -; V: TRBV3-1/TRBV3-2; J: TRBJ2-1; CDR3: CASSQDTYRSFQQFF; DNA: TGTGCCAGCAGCCAAGATACGTACCGGTCGTTTCAGCAGTTCTTC
D: TRBD1; length: 16; size: -; V: TRBV2; J: TRBJ2-5; CDR3: CASSPLVTGAQETQYF; DNA: TGTGCCAGCAGCCCCCTTGTGACAGGGGCCCAAGAGACCCAGTACTTC
D: TRBD2; length: 15; size: -; V: TRBV19; J: TRBJ2-5; CDR3: CASSIAGGQGETQYF; DNA: TGTGCCAGTAGTATAGCGGGAGGCCAAGGGGAGACCCAGTACTTC
D: TRBD1; length: 17; size: -; V: TRBV7-9; J: TRBJ1-4; CDR3: CASGTLGAGQANEKLFF; DNA: TGTGCCAGCGGCACCCTGGGGGCGGGACAGGCCAATGAAAAACTGTTTTTT
D: TRBD1; length: 14; size: -; V: TRBV6-5; J: TRBJ1-1; CDR3: CASSYRQGNAEAFF; DNA: TGTGCCAGCAGTTACAGACAGGGAAATGCTGAAGCTTTCTTT
D: TRBD2; length: 17; size: -; V: TRBV9; J: TRBJ2-1; CDR3: CASSVTPLSGGTNEQFF; DNA: TGTGCCAGCAGCGTAACCCCCCTTAGCGGGGGAACCAATGAGCAGTTCTTC
D: -; length: 11; size: -; V: TRBV28; J: TRBJ2-7; CDR3: CASSALGEQYF; DNA: TGTGCCAGCAGTGCCCTCGGCGAGCAGTACTTC
D: TRBD1; length: 14; size: -; V: TRBV6-5; J: TRBJ1-2; CDR3: CASSYSGQLYGYTF; DNA: TGTGCCAGCAGTTACTCGGGACAGCTCTATGGCTACACCTTC
D: -; length: 14; size: -; V: TRBV27; J: TRBJ1-2; CDR3: CASSLTGTRYGYTF; DNA: TGTGCCAGCAGCCTTACAGGGACCCGCTATGGCTACACCTTC
D: -; length: 14; size: -; V: TRBV24-1; J: TRBJ2-5; CDR3: CATSEPRAGETQYF; DNA: TGTGCCACCAGTGAACCTAGAGCCGGGGAGACCCAGTACTTC
D: -; length: 13; size: -; V: TRBV29-1; J: TRBJ2-1; CDR3: CSVEGGQRNEQFF; DNA: TGCAGCGTTGAAGGGGGACAACGCAATGAGCAGTTCTTC
D: -; length: 15; size: -; V: TRBV2; J: TRBJ1-1; CDR3: CASSEMEVWNTEAFF; DNA: TGTGCCAGCAGTGAAATGGAGGTCTGGAACACTGAAGCTTTCTTT
D: -; length: 14; size: -; V: TRBV19; J: TRBJ2-3; CDR3: CASSIVVSTDTQYF; DNA: TGTGCCAGTAGTATTGTAGTATCCACAGATACGCAGTATTTT
D: TRBD1; length: 16; size: -; V: TRBV10-3; J: TRBJ1-4; CDR3: CAISETPGGRAEKLFF; DNA: TGTGCCATCAGTGAAACTCCAGGGGGCCGTGCTGAAAAACTGTTTTTT
D: -; length: 15; size: -; V: TRBV18; J: TRBJ2-2; CDR3: CASSPPGRFTGELFF; DNA: TGTGCCAGCTCACCACCGGGCCGATTCACCGGGGAGCTGTTTTTT
D: TRBD1; length: 15; size: once; V: TRBV29-1; J: TRBJ2-1; CDR3: CSVHNLVSDRGAQFF; DNA: TGCAGCGTTCACAACCTCGTCTCGGACAGGGGGGCCCAGTTCTTC
D: TRBD2; length: 17; size: -; V: TRBV2; J: TRBJ2-2; CDR3: CASSVRGLAANTGELFF; DNA: TGTGCCAGCAGTGTTCGAGGACTAGCAGCGAACACCGGGGAGCTGTTTTTT
D: -; length: 14; size: once; V: TRBV24-1; J: TRBJ2-5; CDR3: CATSGMTGRETQYF; DNA: TGTGCCACCAGTGGGATGACAGGGAGGGAGACCCAGTACTTC
D: TRBD1; length: 16; size: -; V: TRBV7-9; J: TRBJ1-2; CDR3: CASSLYGDREKDGYTF; DNA: TGTGCCAGCAGCTTATACGGGGACAGGGAAAAAGATGGCTACACCTTC
D: TRBD2; length: 16; size: -; V: TRBV5-4; J: TRBJ2-7; CDR3: CASSYRLAGGLDEQYF; DNA: TGTGCCAGCAGCTATAGGCTAGCGGGAGGGCTCGACGAGCAGTACTTC
D: -; length: 12; size: once; V: TRBV2; J: TRBJ2-1; CDR3: CASSGTDTEQFF; DNA: TGTGCCAGCAGTGGGACAGACACTGAGCAGTTCTTC
D: TRBD1; length: 19; size: -; V: TRBV7-2; J: TRBJ2-6; CDR3: CASSSISGQGISGANVLTF; DNA: TGTGCCAGCAGCTCGATTTCGGGACAGGGGATCTCTGGGGCCAACGTCCTGACTTTC
D: -; length: 13; size: once; V: TRBV14; J: TRBJ2-7; CDR3: CASSQDAPGEQYF; DNA: TGTGCCAGCAGCCAAGATGCTCCGGGCGAGCAGTACTTC
D: TRBD1; length: 17; size: -; V: TRBV2; J: TRBJ1-4; CDR3: CASSAINLQGGIEKLFF; DNA: TGTGCCAGCAGCGCCATCAACTTACAGGGGGGCATTGAAAAACTGTTTTTT
D: -; length: 16; size: -; V: TRBV14; J: TRBJ1-1; CDR3: CASSQVVGRGDTEAFF; DNA: TGTGCCAGCAGCCAGGTCGTGGGCAGGGGTGACACTGAAGCTTTCTTT
D: TRBD1; length: 15; size: -; V: TRBV28; J: TRBJ2-4; CDR3: CASSTGGIAKNIQYF; DNA: TGTGCCAGCAGTACAGGGGGTATAGCCAAAAACATTCAGTACTTC
D: TRBD1; length: 14; size: -; V: TRBV5-1; J: TRBJ1-3; CDR3: CASRPDRVGNTIYF; DNA: TGCGCCAGCAGACCGGACAGGGTTGGAAACACCATATATTTT
D: -; length: 13; size: once; V: TRBV12-3/TRBV12-4; J: TRBJ2-7; CDR3: CASSGQMVDEQYF; DNA: TGTGCCAGCAGCGGACAGATGGTAGACGAGCAGTACTTC